Listed below are T cell receptor beta chains from one sample, sequenced in a study of control samples from healthy donors and cancer patients. Generated by immunoSEQ multiplex PCR, the TCRdb table keeps only in-frame clones and is missing some. The table has more than 100,000 clones, around 90% seen once. Sequenced input: blood. All receptors derive from a man between 18 and 29 years old in good health. The CDR3 runs from the conserved cysteine through the conserved F or W. The order of the fields is V gene, J gene, D gene, clone size, CDR3 protein, CDR3 DNA. A D gene is named only where the DNA matches it firmly. Size values are once, few and many counts, or a class for expanded clones, and some rows have none.

v_call: TRBV7-8; j_call: TRBJ2-1; d_call: TRBD1; clone_size: NA; cdr3_aa: CASSEGTGFGSGDNEQFF; cdr3_nt: TGTGCCAGCAGCGAGGGGACAGGGTTCGGGTCTGGCGACAATGAGCAGTTCTTC
v_call: TRBV10-3; j_call: TRBJ1-2; d_call: TRBD1; clone_size: NA; cdr3_aa: CAISERQGYGYTF; cdr3_nt: TGTGCCATCAGTGAAAGACAGGGCTATGGCTACACCTTC
v_call: TRBV28; j_call: TRBJ2-1; d_call: TRBD1; clone_size: NA; cdr3_aa: CASSLLSTGGYNEQFF; cdr3_nt: TGTGCCAGCAGTTTACTCTCGACAGGGGGGTACAATGAGCAGTTCTTC
v_call: TRBV30; j_call: TRBJ2-5; d_call: NA; clone_size: NA; cdr3_aa: CAWRPQGFRGVTQYF; cdr3_nt: TGTGCCTGGAGGCCCCAGGGGTTTAGGGGGGTGACCCAGTACTTC
v_call: TRBV10-3; j_call: TRBJ1-1; d_call: NA; clone_size: NA; cdr3_aa: CAISSDGYTEAFF; cdr3_nt: TGTGCCATCAGTAGCGATGGGTACACTGAAGCTTTCTTT
v_call: TRBV19; j_call: TRBJ1-5; d_call: NA; clone_size: once; cdr3_aa: CASRMSSNQPQHF; cdr3_nt: TGTGCCAGTAGGATGTCGAGCAATCAGCCCCAGCATTTT
v_call: TRBV3-1/TRBV3-2; j_call: TRBJ2-2; d_call: TRBD2; clone_size: NA; cdr3_aa: CASSTSANTGELFF; cdr3_nt: TGTGCCAGCAGTACTAGCGCGAACACCGGGGAGCTGTTTTTT
v_call: TRBV25-1; j_call: TRBJ2-3; d_call: TRBD2; clone_size: NA; cdr3_aa: CASAPGAGGTLDTQYF; cdr3_nt: TGTGCCAGCGCTCCAGGGGCGGGGGGAACGTTGGATACGCAGTATTTT
v_call: TRBV10-2; j_call: TRBJ2-7; d_call: NA; clone_size: NA; cdr3_aa: CASRDGTPPGYEQYF; cdr3_nt: TGCGCCAGCAGAGACGGGACACCACCTGGCTACGAGCAGTACTTC
v_call: TRBV24-1; j_call: TRBJ2-5; d_call: TRBD1; clone_size: NA; cdr3_aa: CATSDTPGGLETQYF; cdr3_nt: TGTGCCACCAGTGATACGCCAGGGGGCTTGGAGACCCAGTACTTC
v_call: TRBV11-3; j_call: TRBJ2-2; d_call: NA; clone_size: NA; cdr3_aa: CASSSPFGERAGELFF; cdr3_nt: TGTGCCAGCAGCTCGCCCTTTGGGGAACGGGCCGGGGAGCTGTTTTTT
v_call: TRBV7-3; j_call: TRBJ2-1; d_call: TRBD1; clone_size: NA; cdr3_aa: CASSLTGGVIDEQFF; cdr3_nt: TGTGCCAGCAGCCTCACAGGGGGCGTGATCGATGAGCAGTTCTTC
v_call: TRBV7-2; j_call: TRBJ2-3; d_call: NA; clone_size: NA; cdr3_aa: CASSLVGGLTDTQYF; cdr3_nt: TGTGCCAGCAGCTTAGTCGGGGGGCTGACAGATACGCAGTATTTT
v_call: TRBV7-2; j_call: TRBJ2-1; d_call: TRBD2; clone_size: NA; cdr3_aa: CASSLPSGSYNEQFF; cdr3_nt: TGTGCCAGCAGCTTACCTAGCGGGTCCTACAATGAGCAGTTCTTC
v_call: TRBV9; j_call: TRBJ1-2; d_call: NA; clone_size: NA; cdr3_aa: CASSVGSGVDYGYTF; cdr3_nt: TGTGCCAGCAGCGTAGGAAGTGGGGTGGACTATGGCTACACCTTC
v_call: TRBV5-3; j_call: TRBJ2-3; d_call: TRBD2; clone_size: NA; cdr3_aa: CARSPTWVSGGEGDTQYF; cdr3_nt: TGTGCCAGAAGCCCTACTTGGGTTAGCGGGGGGGAAGGAGATACGCAGTATTTT